What follows is one T cell receptor beta chain and its context. As yet, its antigen is unknown. The sample comes from a study of cytomegalovirus exposure and HLA in healthy donors. Study-wide results and caveats: For cytomegalovirus status, the classifier reportedly gave diagnoses with high specificity and sensitivity.

Trimming cost V 6 bases and J 1 base; bases outside gene matches: 3. The CDR3 length is 13 residues. Germline V lookup: CDR1 MDHEN, CDR2 SYDVKM. Data came from immunoSEQ multiplex PCR; TCRdb stores just in-frame clones and leaves some out. Of around 190,000 clones in the sample, around nine tenths were seen once. This chain uses TRBV28 with TRBJ2-7; 7 positions match TRBD1. Input material: PBMCs. The sequence was collected from a man aged 25-45 years in good health and CMV-seropositive. The CDR3 is CASSTTGSYEQYF. CDR3 coding DNA: TGTGCCAGCAGCACGACAGGGTCCTACGAGCAGTACTTC.